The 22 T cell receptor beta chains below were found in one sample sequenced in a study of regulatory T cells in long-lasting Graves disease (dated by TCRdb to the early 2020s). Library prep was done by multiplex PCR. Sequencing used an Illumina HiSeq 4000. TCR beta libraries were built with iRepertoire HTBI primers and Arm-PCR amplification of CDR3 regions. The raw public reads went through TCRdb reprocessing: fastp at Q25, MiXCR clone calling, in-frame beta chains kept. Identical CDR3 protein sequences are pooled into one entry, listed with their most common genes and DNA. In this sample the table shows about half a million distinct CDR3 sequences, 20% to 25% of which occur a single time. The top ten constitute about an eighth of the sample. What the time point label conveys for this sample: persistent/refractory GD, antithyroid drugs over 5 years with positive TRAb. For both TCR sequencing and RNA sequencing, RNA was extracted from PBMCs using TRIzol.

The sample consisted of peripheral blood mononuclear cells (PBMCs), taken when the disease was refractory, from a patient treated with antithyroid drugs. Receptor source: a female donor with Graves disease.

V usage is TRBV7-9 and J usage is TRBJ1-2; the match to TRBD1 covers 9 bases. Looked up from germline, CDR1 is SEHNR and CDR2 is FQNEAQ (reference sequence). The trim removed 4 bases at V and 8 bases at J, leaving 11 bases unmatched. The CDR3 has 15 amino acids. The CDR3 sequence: CASSSPDRGIGGYTF. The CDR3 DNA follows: TGTGCCAGCAGCTCGCCGGACAGGGGAATCGGGGGCTACACCTTC.

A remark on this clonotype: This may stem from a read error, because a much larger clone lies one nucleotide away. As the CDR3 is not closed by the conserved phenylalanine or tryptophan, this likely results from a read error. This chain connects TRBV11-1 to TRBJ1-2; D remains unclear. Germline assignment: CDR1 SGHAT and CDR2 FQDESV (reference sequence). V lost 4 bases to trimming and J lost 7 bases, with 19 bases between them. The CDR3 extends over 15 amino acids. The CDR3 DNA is TGTGCCAGCAGCTCGTCGGATGCGGCGAGGAGTGGCTACACCTCC. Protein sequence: CASSSSDAARSGYTS.

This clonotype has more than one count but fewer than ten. The DNA of the CDR3 is TGCAGTTGGGGGGACCTGCGCTATGGCTACACCTTC. It yields the protein CSWGDLRYGYTF. This chain connects TRBV20-1 to TRBJ1-2, with D perhaps matching TRBD1 (5 bases). Per germline, CDR1 DFQATT and CDR2 SNEGSKA (reference sequence). This CDR3 spans 12 amino acids. Between the trimmed V and J ends, which lost 8 bases and 4 bases, there was a span of 14 bases.

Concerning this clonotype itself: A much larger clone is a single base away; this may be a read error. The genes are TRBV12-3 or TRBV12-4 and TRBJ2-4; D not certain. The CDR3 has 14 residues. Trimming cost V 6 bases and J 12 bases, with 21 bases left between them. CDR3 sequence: CASRFLLVGSRQYF. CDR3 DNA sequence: TGTGCCAGCAGATTTCTCTTGGTAGGCTCGCGTCAGTACTTC.

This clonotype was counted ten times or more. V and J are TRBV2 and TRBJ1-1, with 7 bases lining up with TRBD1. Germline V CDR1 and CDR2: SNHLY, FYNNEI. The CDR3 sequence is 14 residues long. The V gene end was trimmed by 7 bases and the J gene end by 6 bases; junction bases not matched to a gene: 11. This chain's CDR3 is CASTWKGASPEAFF. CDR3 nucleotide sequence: TGTGCCAGCACTTGGAAGGGGGCCTCCCCTGAAGCTTTCTTT.

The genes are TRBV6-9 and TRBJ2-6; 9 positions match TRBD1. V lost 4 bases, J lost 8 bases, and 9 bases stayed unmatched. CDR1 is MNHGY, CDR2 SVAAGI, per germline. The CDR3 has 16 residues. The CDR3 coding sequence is TGTGCCAGCAGTTTAGCCGCCGGGACAGGGACCAACGTCCTGACTTTC. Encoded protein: CASSLAAGTGTNVLTF.

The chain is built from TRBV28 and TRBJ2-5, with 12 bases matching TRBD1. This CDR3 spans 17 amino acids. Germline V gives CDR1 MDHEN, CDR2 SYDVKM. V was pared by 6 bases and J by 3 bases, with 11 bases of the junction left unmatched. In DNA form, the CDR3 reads TGTGCCAGCAGCCCTGGTCTGGGACAGGGGGCTGAAGAGACCCAGTACTTC. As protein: CASSPGLGQGAEETQYF.

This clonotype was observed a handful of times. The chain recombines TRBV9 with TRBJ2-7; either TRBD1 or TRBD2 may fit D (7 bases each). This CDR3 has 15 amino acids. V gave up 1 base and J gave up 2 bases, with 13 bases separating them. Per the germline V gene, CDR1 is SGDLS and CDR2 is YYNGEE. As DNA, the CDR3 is TGTGCCAGCAGCGTACAGGGGGGAGGGGCCTACGAGCAGTACTTC. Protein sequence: CASSVQGGGAYEQYF.

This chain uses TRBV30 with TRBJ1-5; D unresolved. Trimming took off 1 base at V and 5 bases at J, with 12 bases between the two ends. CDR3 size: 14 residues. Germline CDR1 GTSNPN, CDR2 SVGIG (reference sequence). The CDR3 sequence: CAWSAGSSDQPQHF. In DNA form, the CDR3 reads TGTGCCTGGAGTGCCGGGAGCTCTGATCAGCCCCAGCATTTT. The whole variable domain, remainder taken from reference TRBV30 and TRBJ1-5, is SQTIHQWPATLVQPVGSPLSLECTVEGTSNPNLYWYRQAAGRGLQLLFYSVGIGQISSEVPQNLSASRPQDRQFILSSKKLLLSDSGFYLCAWSAGSSDQPQHFGDGTRLSIL.

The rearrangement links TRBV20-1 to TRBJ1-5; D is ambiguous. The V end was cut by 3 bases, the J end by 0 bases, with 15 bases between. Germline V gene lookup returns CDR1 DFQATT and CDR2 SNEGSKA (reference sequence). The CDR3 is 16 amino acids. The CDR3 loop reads CSASPREAYSNQPQHF. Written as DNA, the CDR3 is TGCAGTGCTAGCCCCCGGGAGGCCTATAGCAATCAGCCCCAGCATTTT.

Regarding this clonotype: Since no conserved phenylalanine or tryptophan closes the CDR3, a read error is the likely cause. Written as DNA, the CDR3 is TGTGCCAGTAGTTGGGGGGACGGCCTCGGGCAGCCCCAGCATCTT. Translating it yields CASSWGDGLGQPQHL. The chain links TRBV19 to TRBJ1-5; TRBD1 is a possible D gene (5 bases). The CDR3 is made up of 15 amino acids. V lost 5 bases and J lost 7, with 18 bases in between. Germline CDR1 LNHDA, CDR2 SQIVND (reference sequence).

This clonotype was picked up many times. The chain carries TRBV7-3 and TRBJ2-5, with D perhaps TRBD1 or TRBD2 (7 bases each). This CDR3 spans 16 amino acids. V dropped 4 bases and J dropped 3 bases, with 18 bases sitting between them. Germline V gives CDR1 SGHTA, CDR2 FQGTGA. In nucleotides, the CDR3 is TGTGCCAGCAGCTCCCGGGGGGACAGTATAGAAGAGACCCAGTACTTC. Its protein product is CASSSRGDSIEETQYF. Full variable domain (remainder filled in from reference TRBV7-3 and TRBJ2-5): GAGVSQTPSNKVTEKGKYVELRCDPISGHTALYWYRQSLGQGPEFLIYFQGTGAADDSGLPNDRFFAVRPEGSVSTLKIQRTERGDSAVYLCASSSRGDSIEETQYFGPGTRLLVL.

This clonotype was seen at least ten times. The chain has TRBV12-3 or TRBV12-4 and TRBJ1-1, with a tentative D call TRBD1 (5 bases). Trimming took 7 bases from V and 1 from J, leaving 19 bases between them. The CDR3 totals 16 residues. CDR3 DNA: TGTGCCAGCACAGTATTTAGGGGCCCGGAGAACACTGAAGCTTTCTTT. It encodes CASTVFRGPENTEAFF.

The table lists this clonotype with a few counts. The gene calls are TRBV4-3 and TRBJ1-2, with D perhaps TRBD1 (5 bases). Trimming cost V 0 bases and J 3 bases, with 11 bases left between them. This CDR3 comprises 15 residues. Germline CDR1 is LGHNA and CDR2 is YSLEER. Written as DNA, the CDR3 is TGCGCCAGCAGCCAAGAGTGGGGCAGTGACTATGGCTACACCTTC. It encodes CASSQEWGSDYGYTF.

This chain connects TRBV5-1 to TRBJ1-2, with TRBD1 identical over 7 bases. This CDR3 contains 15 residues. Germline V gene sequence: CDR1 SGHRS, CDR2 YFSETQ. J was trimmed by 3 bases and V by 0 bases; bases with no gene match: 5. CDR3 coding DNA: TGCGCCAGCAGCTTGGGACAGGGAGGGGACTATGGCTACACCTTC. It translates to CASSLGQGGDYGYTF.

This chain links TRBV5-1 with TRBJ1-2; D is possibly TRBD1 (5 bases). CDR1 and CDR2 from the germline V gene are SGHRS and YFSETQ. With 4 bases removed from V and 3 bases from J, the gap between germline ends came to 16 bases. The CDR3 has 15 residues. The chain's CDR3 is CASSPNPGTDYGYTF. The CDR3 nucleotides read TGCGCCAGCAGCCCGAACCCCGGGACTGACTATGGCTACACCTTC.

The CDR3 nucleotides read TGTGCCAGCAGTTACGGGCAGGGGGTAGATACGCAGTATTTT. This translates into CASSYGQGVDTQYF. The J gene is TRBJ2-3, the V gene TRBV6-5, with 7 bases aligning to TRBD1. V trimming: 2 bases; J trimming: 5 bases; junction bases outside the gene matches: 4. The CDR3 totals 14 residues. CDR1 is MNHEY, CDR2 SVGAGI, per germline.

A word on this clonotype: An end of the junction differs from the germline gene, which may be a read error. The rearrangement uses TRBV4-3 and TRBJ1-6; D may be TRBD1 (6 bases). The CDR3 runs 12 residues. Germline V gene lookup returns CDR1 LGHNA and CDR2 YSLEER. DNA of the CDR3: TGCGCCAACAGCCAGGGGCGGTCACCCCTCCACTTT. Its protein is CANSQGRSPLHF.

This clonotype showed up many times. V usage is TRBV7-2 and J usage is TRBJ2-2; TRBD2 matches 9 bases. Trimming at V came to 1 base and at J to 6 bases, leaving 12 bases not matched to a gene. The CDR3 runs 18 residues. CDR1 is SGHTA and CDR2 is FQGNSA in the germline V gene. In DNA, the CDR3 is TGTGCCAGCAGCTTAGACGTTAGCGGGGGTTCGGGCGCCGGGGAGCTGTTTTTT. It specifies CASSLDVSGGSGAGELFF.

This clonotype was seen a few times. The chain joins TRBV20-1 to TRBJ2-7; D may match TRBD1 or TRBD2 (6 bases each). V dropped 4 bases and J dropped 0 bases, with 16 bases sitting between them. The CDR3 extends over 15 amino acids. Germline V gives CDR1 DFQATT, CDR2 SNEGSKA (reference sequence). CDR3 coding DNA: TGCAGTGCTACCCTAGCCCGGGGGCCCTCCTACGAGCAGTACTTC. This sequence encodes CSATLARGPSYEQYF.

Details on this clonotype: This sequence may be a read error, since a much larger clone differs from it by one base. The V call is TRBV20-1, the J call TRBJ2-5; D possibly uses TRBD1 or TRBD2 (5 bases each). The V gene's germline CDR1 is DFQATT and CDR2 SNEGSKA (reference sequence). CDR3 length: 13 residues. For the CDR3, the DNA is TGCAGTGCTCCCGGGACGCACGTTGGGACCCGGTACTTC. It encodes CSAPGTHVGTRYF.

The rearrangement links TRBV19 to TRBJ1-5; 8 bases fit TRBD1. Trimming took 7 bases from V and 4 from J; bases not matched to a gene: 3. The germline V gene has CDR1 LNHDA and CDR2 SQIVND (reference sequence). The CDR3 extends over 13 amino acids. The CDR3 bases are TGTGCCAGTACCACAGGGGGGAATCAGCCCCAGCATTTT. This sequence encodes CASTTGGNQPQHF.